The subject of this entry is one T cell receptor beta chain. The data stem from a study of blood T cell repertoires in COVID-19. Study information: The United States, Italy and Spain provided the acute and convalescent COVID-19 samples.

V lost 3 bases and J lost 4; bases outside the gene matches: 2. This CDR3 comprises 13 residues. Germline-derived CDR1 and CDR2 are MRHNA and SNTAGT. The cohort comprised adults aged 18 to 89 years residing in approximately 22 US areas. Cohort 3 recovery required two negative PCRs, clearance, or symptom resolution. Generated by immunoSEQ multiplex PCR, the TCRdb table keeps only in-frame clones and is missing some. The sample contains a few hundred thousand clones, roughly nine tenths of which appear only once. The sequencing input was PBMCs or T cells enriched from blood (not recorded which). The chain uses TRBV6-4 and TRBJ1-2; TRBD1 aligns across 7 bases. The TCR was taken from a woman younger than 45 who had recovered from COVID-19. CDR3 sequence (DNA): TGTGCCAGCAGTGAGAACAGGGGCTATGGCTACACCTTC. The encoded protein is CASSENRGYGYTF.